This T cell receptor (beta chain) was identified in a study of blood T cell repertoires in COVID-19. Overall study: Donors in the United States, Italy and Spain gave samples during acute or convalescent COVID-19.

V lost 3 bases and J lost 0, with 9 bases in between. CDR1 and CDR2 from the germline V gene are LNHNV and YYDKDF (reference sequence). The CDR3 has 16 amino acids. The authors' processing: Estimation of nucleated cell counts was performed using reference gene primer amplification. Assay: immunoSEQ multiplex PCR; the TCRdb copy retains only in-frame clones and omits some. V and J calls plus clone size are reproduced from that table; the DNA served to infer D and trimming. The sample has some 200,000 clones, approximately 79% seen once. The chain recombines TRBV15 with TRBJ1-6; unclear D gene. The sequenced material came from peripheral blood. The sequence came from a man aged 30 to 45 with active or convalescent COVID-19. The CDR3 sequence: CATSSFGSSYNSPLHF. For the CDR3, the DNA is TGTGCCACCAGCAGTTTCGGGAGCTCCTATAATTCACCCCTCCACTTT.